The clone carrying this T cell receptor (beta chain) was picked up a small number of times. This specimen belongs to a study of blood T cell repertoires in COVID-19. With 3 bases removed from V and 2 bases from J, the gap between germline ends came to 16 bases. CDR1 is ENHRY, CDR2 SYGVKD, per germline. The CDR3 totals 16 residues. The method was immunoSEQ multiplex PCR; TCRdb's version includes in-frame clones alone and lacks a portion of them. The sample has under 200,000 clones, roughly 80% seen once; the top ten hold less than 9.5%. This sequence was found in a man in his 60s with acute or convalescent COVID-19. This chain uses TRBV10-3 with TRBJ1-2, with a tentative D call TRBD1 (5 bases). The sequenced sample was peripheral blood. The CDR3 region is CAISDTFGGGNYGYTF. CDR3 in DNA: TGTGCCATCAGTGACACCTTTGGGGGGGGGAACTATGGCTACACCTTC.